This TCR beta chain was sequenced for a study of precursors of human CD4 cytotoxic T cells (dated by TCRdb to 2016 to 2018). Describing the broader study: CD4+ memory subsets from under 15 donors in total were covered by the bulk TCR-seq analysis. TCR-seq analysis of over 11 donors yielded TCRalpha and TCRbeta chain sequences (table S7). What the study reported, not specific to this receptor: The authors noted that a human observational design cannot definitively establish the direction of differentiation between precursor and effector cells. A larger fraction of IL-7Rhigh TEMRA clonotypes than of TEM or TCM clonotypes was made up of expanded effector clonotypes. More restricted TCR repertoires, with lower diversity and more expanded clonotypes, were shown by IL-7Rhigh and IL-7R- TEMRA subsets than by TCM and TEM subsets. Only about 95% of the 14 donors were included in some of the bulk TCR-seq comparisons, which suggests that not every subset was available for every donor.

This clonotype turned up a few times. What this receptor recognizes is not known. There are no base qualities to consult, and no much larger clone falls within one base. To test whether a precursor-effector relationship exists among CD4 cytotoxic T cells, bulk UMI-based TCR sequencing was run on four sorted CD4+ memory subsets: TCM, TEM, IL-7Rhigh TEMRA, and IL-7R- TEMRA. Cells were obtained from peripheral blood mononuclear cells isolated from human blood. TCRdb shows the sequencer as Illumina MiSeq. Per the original workflow: The Shannon-Wiener index, computed in VDJtools, was used to measure repertoire diversity. A TCRbeta clonotype was considered expanded if its clonotype frequency was 3 or more. The public reads were quality trimmed at Q25 with fastp and then assembled into clones with MiXCR by TCRdb, keeping productive beta chains. One record per CDR3 amino acid sequence lists the most common genes and DNA. These V and J calls are TCRdb output, not the study's own analysis. The sample profile shows 450 to 650 distinct CDR3 sequences; about 16% of them were found once. The top ten clones comprise 12% of the sample.

For CDR1 and CDR2, the germline V gene lists MNHEY and SVGAGI. The V and J ends are trimmed by 6 bases and 8 bases, leaving 13 bases between them. The CDR3 measures 12 amino acids from cysteine to phenylalanine. The sequence is cut down to CDR3 DNA, 36 bases in frame from base 1. Recombination linked TRBV6-5 to TRBJ1-2; TRBD1 is a possible D gene, resting on 5 matching bases. The specimen was memory CD4+ T cells from blood (PBMCs). This TCR came from a human donor in good health. The CDR3 reads as follows: CASSRTRDGYTF. The sequenced DNA: TGTGCCAGCAGCCGAACGCGGGACGGCTACACCTTC.